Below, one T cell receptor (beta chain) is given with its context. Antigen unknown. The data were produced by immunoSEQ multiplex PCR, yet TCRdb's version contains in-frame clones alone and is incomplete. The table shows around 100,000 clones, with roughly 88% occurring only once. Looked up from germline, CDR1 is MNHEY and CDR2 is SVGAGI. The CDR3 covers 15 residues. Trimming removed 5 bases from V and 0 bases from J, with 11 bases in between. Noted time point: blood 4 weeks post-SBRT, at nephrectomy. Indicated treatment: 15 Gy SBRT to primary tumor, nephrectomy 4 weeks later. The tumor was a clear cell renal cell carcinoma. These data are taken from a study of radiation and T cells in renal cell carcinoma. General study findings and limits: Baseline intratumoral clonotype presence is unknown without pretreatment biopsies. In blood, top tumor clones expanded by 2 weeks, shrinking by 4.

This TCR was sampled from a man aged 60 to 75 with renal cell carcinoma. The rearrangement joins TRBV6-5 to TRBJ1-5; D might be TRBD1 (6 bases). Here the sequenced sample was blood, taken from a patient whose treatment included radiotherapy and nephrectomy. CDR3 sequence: CASSRTAYSNQPQHF. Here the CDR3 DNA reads TGTGCCAGCAGTCGGACAGCTTATAGCAATCAGCCCCAGCATTTT.